These 25 T cell receptor beta chains were all obtained from the same sample, sequenced in a study of blood T cell repertoires in COVID-19. Only in-frame clones appear in the TCRdb table, and some are missing; sequencing was by immunoSEQ multiplex PCR. The data contain tens of thousands of clones, over 75% of them singletons. The sample was peripheral blood. These receptors all stem from a man aged 80 or over with acute or convalescent COVID-19.

CDR3 sequence: CASSERTGFPYEQYF. The CDR3 DNA reads TGTGCCAGCAGCGAGAGGACAGGCTTCCCCTACGAGCAGTACTTC. The chain combines TRBV7-9 with TRBJ2-7; 7 positions match TRBD1. V dropped 5 bases and J dropped 2; count of bases not matched to a gene: 9. This CDR3 has 15 amino acids. Per germline, CDR1 SEHNR and CDR2 FQNEAQ (reference sequence). Variable domain in full (rest from reference TRBV7-9 and TRBJ2-7): DTGVSQNPRHKITKRGQNVTFRCDPISEHNRLYWYRQTLGQGPEFLTYFQNEAQLEKSRLLSDRFSAERPKGSFSTLEIQRTEQGDSAMYLCASSERTGFPYEQYFGPGTRLTVT.

The gene calls are TRBV7-9 and TRBJ2-1; 12 nucleotides line up with TRBD2. Losses at the gene ends were 5 bases for V and 7 bases for J; bases not matched to a gene: 9. Per the germline V gene, CDR1 is SEHNR and CDR2 is FQNEAQ (reference sequence). The CDR3 is 16 amino acids. CDR3 residues: CASSPRTSGKVNEQFF. In DNA, the CDR3 is TGTGCCAGCAGCCCCCGGACTAGCGGGAAAGTTAATGAGCAGTTCTTC.

The V gene is TRBV7-2, the J gene TRBJ1-2, with TRBD1 as a possible D gene (5 bases). V lost 2 bases and J 4 bases, leaving 11 bases between the germline ends. Germline CDR1 reads SGHTA; CDR2 reads FQGNSA. The CDR3 extends over 14 amino acids. In nucleotides, the CDR3 is TGTGCCAGCAGCTTATCCAGGGAGGCCTATGGCTACACCTTC. Amino acids: CASSLSREAYGYTF.

The chain joins TRBV11-2 to TRBJ2-2; 7 nucleotides align to TRBD2. Germline CDR1 SGHAT, CDR2 FQNNGV. This CDR3 region has 17 residues. V gave up 3 bases and J gave up 1 base; unmatched junction bases: 8. The CDR3 DNA is TGTGCCAGCAGCTTCGGAGGCGGGGGTAGGAACACCGGGGAGCTGTTTTTT. Protein sequence: CASSFGGGGRNTGELFF.

The chain couples TRBV2 to TRBJ1-2, with a possible D match to TRBD1 (5 bases). Trimming removed 8 bases at V and 2 bases at J, with 15 bases between. The CDR3 totals 14 residues. CDR1 is SNHLY and CDR2 is FYNNEI in the germline V gene. The CDR3 spells CASAAERGNYGYTF. DNA for the CDR3: TGTGCCAGCGCAGCCGAAAGGGGCAACTATGGCTACACCTTC.

The gene calls are TRBV15 and TRBJ1-3; TRBD1 is a possible D gene (5 bases). The germline CDR1 and CDR2 sequences are LNHNV and YYDKDF (reference sequence). The CDR3 runs to 15 residues. V lost 8 bases to trimming and J lost 0 bases, with 14 bases between them. CDR3 sequence reads: CATSVGGVSGNTIYF. The CDR3 nucleotides read TGTGCCACCTCCGTGGGGGGAGTCTCTGGAAACACCATATATTTT. The full variable domain, completed using reference TRBV15 and TRBJ1-3, is DAMVIQNPRYQVTQFGKPVTLSCSQTLNHNVMYWYQQKSSQAPKLLFHYYDKDFNNEADTPDNFQSRRPNTSFCFLDIRSPGLGDTAMYLCATSVGGVSGNTIYFGEGSWLTVV.

The chain combines TRBV12-3 or TRBV12-4 with TRBJ2-3; 7 bases fit TRBD1. V dropped 8 bases and J dropped 4; count of bases not matched to a gene: 6. The CDR3 is 13 amino acids. For the CDR3, the DNA is TGTGCCAGCGAAGGACAGGCTTCAGATACGCAGTATTTT. It specifies CASEGQASDTQYF.

V and J are TRBV18 and TRBJ2-7; D possibly corresponds to TRBD1 (6 bases). V was trimmed by 3 bases and J by 5 bases, leaving 14 bases between them. The CDR3 extends over 14 amino acids. CDR1 and CDR2 from the germline V gene are KGHSH and LQKENI. CDR3 region: CASSPRQESDEQYF. The DNA of the CDR3 is TGTGCCAGCTCACCCAGACAGGAGTCCGACGAGCAGTACTTC.

This rearrangement joins TRBV27 to TRBJ1-1; TRBD1 is a possible D gene (5 bases). CDR1 is MNHEY, CDR2 SMNVEV, per germline (reference sequence). This CDR3 spans 14 amino acids. Trimming removed 8 bases at V and 1 base at J, with 14 bases between. The CDR3 DNA is TGTGCCAGCTCGTCAGGGCAGGGGAACACTGAAGCTTTCTTT. It yields the protein CASSSGQGNTEAFF.

This chain uses TRBV19 with TRBJ2-2, with D possibly being TRBD1 (6 bases). Germline CDR1 LNHDA, CDR2 SQIVND (reference sequence). This CDR3 spans 14 amino acids. Trimming shortened V by 3 bases and J by 7 bases, and 12 bases separated the two germline ends. CDR3: CASSIVRGSGELFF. Written as DNA, the CDR3 is TGTGCCAGTAGTATCGTCAGGGGAAGCGGGGAGCTGTTTTTT. The variable domain in full, with the rest retrieved from reference TRBV19 and TRBJ2-2, is DGGITQSPKYLFRKEGQNVTLSCEQNLNHDAMYWYRQDPGQGLRLIYYSQIVNDFQKGDIAEGYSVSREKKESFPLTVTSAQKNPTAFYLCASSIVRGSGELFFGEGSRLTVL.

CDR3 sequence: CASSYPMGRSGNTIYF. The CDR3 nucleotides are TGTGCCAGCAGTTACCCTATGGGGCGCTCTGGAAACACCATATATTTT. This sequence joins TRBV6-6 and TRBJ1-3, with D possibly TRBD1 on 5 matching bases. Germline V gene data show CDR1 as MNHNY and CDR2 as SVGAGI (reference sequence). The CDR3 has 16 residues. Trimming took off 2 bases at V and 0 bases at J, with 11 bases between the two ends.

The CDR3 loop reads CSALGWARPPYEQYF. CDR3 in DNA: TGCAGCGCCCTTGGATGGGCCCGACCGCCCTACGAGCAGTACTTC. The chain employs TRBV29-1 and TRBJ2-7; no clear D. Trimming stripped 7 bases from V and 2 bases from J, with 21 bases between. CDR3 size: 15 residues. The V gene's germline CDR1 is SQVTM and CDR2 ANQGSEA.

A single count supports this clone. The CDR3 DNA sequence: TGTGCCAGTACAACCGGGACAGGGAGGGTCTCCTACAATGAGCAGTTCTTC. It is translated as CASTTGTGRVSYNEQFF. The chain uses TRBV19 and TRBJ2-1; 9 nucleotides agree with TRBD1. With V trimmed by 7 bases and J by 0 bases, 10 bases remained unmatched. The germline CDR1 and CDR2 sequences are LNHDA and SQIVND (reference sequence). This CDR3 spans 17 amino acids.

The chain recombines TRBV6-5 with TRBJ1-2, with 7 bases aligning to TRBD1. The CDR3 sequence is 13 residues long. Per the germline V gene, CDR1 is MNHEY and CDR2 is SVGAGI. After removal of 6 bases from V and 7 bases from J, the junction contained 8 bases not matched to a gene. The CDR3 DNA reads as TGTGCCAGCAGCACCGGGACAGATCTTGGCTACACCTTC. Protein product: CASSTGTDLGYTF.

This chain joins TRBV20-1 and TRBJ1-5; D uncertain. The length of the CDR3 is 16 residues. Germline V gene data show CDR1 as DFQATT and CDR2 as SNEGSKA (reference sequence). Trimming shortened V by 3 bases and J by 2 bases, and 17 bases separated the two germline ends. This CDR3 reads CSASLARTTGNQPQHF. In DNA, the CDR3 is TGCAGTGCTAGTCTTGCCCGTACAACAGGCAATCAGCCCCAGCATTTT.

This clone came up a few times. This sequence joins TRBV7-2 and TRBJ1-5; 9 positions agree with TRBD1. There are 16 residues in the CDR3. V gave up 1 base and J gave up 2 bases; unmatched junction bases: 3. Germline CDR1 is SGHTA and CDR2 is FQGNSA. The CDR3 DNA is TGTGCCAGCAGCTTAGGGACAGGGGATGGCAATCAGCCCCAGCATTTT. This translates into CASSLGTGDGNQPQHF.

The chain uses TRBV29-1 and TRBJ2-7, with 12 bases lining up with TRBD1. Germline lookup yields CDR1 SQVTM and CDR2 ANQGSEA. With V trimmed by 4 bases and J by 9 bases, 16 bases remained unmatched. This CDR3 is 16 amino acids long. Here the CDR3 reads CSVARDRGRLVTGQYF. The CDR3 nucleotides read TGCAGCGTTGCTCGGGACAGGGGGCGCTTGGTCACGGGGCAGTACTTC.

The chain is built from TRBV2 and TRBJ1-1; no definite D call. The V and J ends lost 4 bases and 0 bases respectively, with 9 bases between them. This CDR3 has 14 residues. CDR1 and CDR2 (germline): SNHLY, FYNNEI. In nucleotides, the CDR3 is TGTGCCAGCAGTGCAGAGGGTATGAACACTGAAGCTTTCTTT. Residues: CASSAEGMNTEAFF.

This sequence joins TRBV27 and TRBJ1-2; 7 nucleotides agree with TRBD1. Germline trimming cut 3 bases from V and 4 bases from J; bases unmatched to any gene: 5. CDR3 size: 14 residues. Germline lookup yields CDR1 MNHEY and CDR2 SMNVEV (reference sequence). CDR3 sequence: CASSLGQSPYGYTF. CDR3 DNA: TGTGCCAGCAGTTTGGGACAGTCTCCCTATGGCTACACCTTC.

The chain is built from TRBV28 and TRBJ2-7; 8 nucleotides agree with TRBD1. Germline CDR1 MDHEN, CDR2 SYDVKM. V trimming: 6 bases; J trimming: 2 bases; junction bases outside the gene matches: 6. This CDR3 is 14 amino acids long. The CDR3 reads CASSEGTGAYEQYF. The DNA for the CDR3 is TGTGCCAGCAGCGAAGGGACAGGAGCCTACGAGCAGTACTTC. The whole variable domain, filled in from reference TRBV28 and TRBJ2-7, reads DVKVTQSSRYLVKRTGEKVFLECVQDMDHENMFWYRQDPGLGLRLIYFSYDVKMKEKGDIPEGYSVSREKKERFSLILESASTNQTSMYLCASSEGTGAYEQYFGPGTRLTVT.

This chain links TRBV20-1 with TRBJ1-2, with unresolved D. Germline lookup yields CDR1 DFQATT and CDR2 SNEGSKA (reference sequence). Trimming took 6 bases from V and 6 from J, leaving 11 bases between them. This CDR3 is built from 11 residues. The CDR3 DNA sequence: TGCAGTGCGAGGCAGATGAATGGCTACACCTTC. It encodes CSARQMNGYTF.

The chain has TRBV6-1 and TRBJ1-6; D gene unclear. The germline V and J ends were trimmed by 2 bases and 7 bases, with 12 bases remaining between them. There are 15 residues in the CDR3. CDR1 is MNHNS, CDR2 SASEGT, per germline. The CDR3 here is CASSESISVNSPLHF. The CDR3 DNA is TGTGCCAGCAGTGAATCCATTTCAGTGAATTCACCCCTCCACTTT.

This sequence joins TRBV12-5 and TRBJ2-3; 7 bases agree with TRBD2. The length of the CDR3 is 15 residues. The V gene end was trimmed by 5 bases and the J gene end by 0 bases; junction bases not matched to a gene: 5. The germline V gene has CDR1 LGHNT and CDR2 FRNRAP. CDR3 in amino acids: CASGASGASTDTQYF. The DNA for the CDR3 is TGTGCTAGTGGTGCTAGCGGAGCTAGCACAGATACGCAGTATTTT.

The chain employs TRBV5-5 and TRBJ1-5, with 11 bases fitting TRBD1. Germline V gives CDR1 SGHKS, CDR2 YYEKEE (reference sequence). With 4 bases clipped from V and 4 bases from J, the junction kept 4 bases outside the gene matches. The CDR3 sequence is 15 residues long. CDR3 region: CASSPDRGQNQPQHF. The DNA for the CDR3 is TGTGCCAGCAGCCCGGACAGGGGGCAAAATCAGCCCCAGCATTTT. Drawing the rest from reference TRBV5-5 and TRBJ1-5, the complete variable domain is DAGVTQSPTHLIKTRGQQVTLRCSPISGHKSVSWYQQVLGQGPQFIFQYYEKEERGRGNFPDRFSARQFPNYSSELNVNALLLGDSALYLCASSPDRGQNQPQHFGDGTRLSIL.

The rearrangement uses TRBV11-2 and TRBJ1-5; 8 bases agree with TRBD1. The CDR3 covers 16 residues. Germline values: CDR1 SGHAT, CDR2 FQNNGV. V trimming: 3 bases; J trimming: 4 bases; junction bases outside the gene matches: 8. The CDR3, as DNA: TGTGCCAGCAGCTTTGGGACAGGCGTGGGAAATCAGCCCCAGCATTTT. Amino acid sequence: CASSFGTGVGNQPQHF.